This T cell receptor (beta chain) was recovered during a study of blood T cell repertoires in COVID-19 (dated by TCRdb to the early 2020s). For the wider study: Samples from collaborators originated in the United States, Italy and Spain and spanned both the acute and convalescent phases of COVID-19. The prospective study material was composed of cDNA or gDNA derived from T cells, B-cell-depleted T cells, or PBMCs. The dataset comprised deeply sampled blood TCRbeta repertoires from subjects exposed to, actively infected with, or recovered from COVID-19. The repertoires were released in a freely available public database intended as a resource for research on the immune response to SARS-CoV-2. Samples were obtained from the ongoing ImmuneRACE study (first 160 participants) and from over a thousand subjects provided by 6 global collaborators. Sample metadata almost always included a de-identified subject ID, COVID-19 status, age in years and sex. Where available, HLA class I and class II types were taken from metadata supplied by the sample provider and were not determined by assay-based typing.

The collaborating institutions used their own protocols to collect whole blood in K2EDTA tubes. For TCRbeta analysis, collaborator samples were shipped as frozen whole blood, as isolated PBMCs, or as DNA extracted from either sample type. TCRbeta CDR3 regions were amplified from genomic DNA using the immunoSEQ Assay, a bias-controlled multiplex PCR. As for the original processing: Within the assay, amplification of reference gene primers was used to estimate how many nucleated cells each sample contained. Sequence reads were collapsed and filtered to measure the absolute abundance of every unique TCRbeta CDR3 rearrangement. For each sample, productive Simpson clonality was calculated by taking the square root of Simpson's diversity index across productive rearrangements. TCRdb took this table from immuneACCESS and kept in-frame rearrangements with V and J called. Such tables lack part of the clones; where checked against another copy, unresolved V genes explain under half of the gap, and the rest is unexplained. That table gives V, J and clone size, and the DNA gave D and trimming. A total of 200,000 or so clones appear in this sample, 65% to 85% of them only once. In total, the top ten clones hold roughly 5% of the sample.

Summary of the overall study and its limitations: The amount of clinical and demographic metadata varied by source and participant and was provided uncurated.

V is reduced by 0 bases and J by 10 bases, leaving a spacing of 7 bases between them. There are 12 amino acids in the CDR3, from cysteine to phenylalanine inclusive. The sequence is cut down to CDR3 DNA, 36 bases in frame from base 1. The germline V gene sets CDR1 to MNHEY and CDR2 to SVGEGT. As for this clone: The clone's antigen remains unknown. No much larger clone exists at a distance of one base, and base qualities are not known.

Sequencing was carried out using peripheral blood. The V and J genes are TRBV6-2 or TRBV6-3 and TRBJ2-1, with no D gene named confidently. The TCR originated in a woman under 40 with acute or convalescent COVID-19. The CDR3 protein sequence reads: CASSYSQIEQFF. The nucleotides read TGTGCCAGCAGTTACTCGCAGATAGAGCAGTTCTTC.